This T cell receptor (beta chain) was sequenced for a study of T cell repertoires in cytomegalovirus infection. The overall study: The public TCR beta signatures pointed to both CMV infection and matching HLA type. Study observations and caveats: HLA-C-restricted TCR beta clonotypes specific for CMV led the ex vivo response. Summed public TCR beta family frequency identified CMV carriers bearing the relevant HLA.

For this clonotype: What it recognizes is unknown.

TCRdb called the reads again in MiXCR, with one record for every CDR3 protein. Among about 680,000 distinct CDR3 sequences, roughly 24% were seen once, and the ten largest hold 7% to 9%. Material for sequencing was CD8+ T cells from PBMCs. The sequence came from a human donor in good health (CMV status not recorded). Some clones in this sample may be carry-over from other donors' samples.

The CDR3 DNA sequence: TGTGCCAGCAGTTGGGGAAGGCAGCTGAACACTGAAGCTTTCTTT. Protein sequence: CASSWGRQLNTEAFF. This sequence joins TRBV12-3 or TRBV12-4 and TRBJ1-1; D is undetermined. Trimming removed 4 bases from V and 0 bases from J, with 12 bases in between. CDR3 length: 15 amino acids.